This T cell receptor beta chain is from a study of blood T cell repertoires in COVID-19. Study background: Collection of acute and convalescent COVID-19 samples took place in the United States, Italy and Spain. In each case, the material was cDNA or gDNA derived from T cells, B-cell-depleted T cells, or PBMCs.

Study processing details: It was from reference gene primer amplification that nucleated cell counts were estimated. Data came from immunoSEQ multiplex PCR; TCRdb stores just in-frame clones and leaves some out. The V and J calls and the clone size are those of that table, but D and trimming were determined from the DNA. The sample records fewer than 45,000 clones, about 83% being singletons. Trimming at V came to 5 bases and at J to 6 bases, leaving 11 bases not matched to a gene. This CDR3 region has 16 residues. Germline loops: CDR1 SGHVS, CDR2 FQNEAQ. This sequence originates from a man aged 60 to 69 with active COVID-19. V is TRBV7-8 and J is TRBJ2-1, with 9 bases matching TRBD1. The sequenced sample consisted of peripheral blood. CDR3: CASSPSGTGRGNEQFF. CDR3 DNA sequence: TGTGCCAGCAGCCCGAGCGGGACAGGGAGGGGCAATGAGCAGTTCTTC.